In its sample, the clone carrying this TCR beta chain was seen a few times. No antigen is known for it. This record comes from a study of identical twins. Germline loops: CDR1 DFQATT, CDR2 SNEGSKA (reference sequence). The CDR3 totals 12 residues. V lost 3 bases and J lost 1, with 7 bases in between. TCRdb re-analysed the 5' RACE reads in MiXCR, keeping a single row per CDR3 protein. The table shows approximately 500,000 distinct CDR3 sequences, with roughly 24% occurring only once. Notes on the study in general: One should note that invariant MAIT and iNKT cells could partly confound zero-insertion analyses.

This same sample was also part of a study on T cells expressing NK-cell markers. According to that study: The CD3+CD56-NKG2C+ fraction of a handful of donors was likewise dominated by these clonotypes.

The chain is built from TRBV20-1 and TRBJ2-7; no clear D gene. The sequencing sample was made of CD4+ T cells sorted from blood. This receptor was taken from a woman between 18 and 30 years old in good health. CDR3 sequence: CSARWQSYEQYF. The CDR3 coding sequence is TGCAGTGCTAGGTGGCAGTCCTACGAGCAGTACTTC.